There are a few counts of the clone carrying this TCR beta chain. Its antigen is undetermined. Thyroid surgery was preceded by no treatment in any patient. Per germline, CDR1 MNHEY and CDR2 SVGAGI. The V segment lost 6 bases and the J segment 0 bases; nucleotides outside the gene matches: 7. This CDR3 has 15 residues. This sample stems from a study of metastatic and nonmetastatic thyroid tumors. Study in general: Malignant thyroid and benign thyroid patients provided blood and tumor or nodule tissue whose repertoires were compared. Whole-study results and caveats: Malignant thyroid tumors reportedly exceeded benign nodules significantly in TCR beta diversity, with the difference appearing in blood and tumor.

Through MiXCR, TCRdb re-clonotyped the PCR reads. Here the sample spans more than 9,500 clones, roughly 29% being singletons. The sequence was collected from a male donor with papillary thyroid cancer or a benign thyroid nodule (not recorded which). Some clones in this sample may be carry-over from other donors' samples. Specimen: tumor tissue. The chain combines TRBV6-5 with TRBJ1-2; 7 nucleotides match TRBD1. CDR3 in DNA: TGTGCCAGCAGCTACACAGGGGATGCTAACTATGGCTACACCTTC. It codes for CASSYTGDANYGYTF.